In its sample, the clone carrying this TCR beta chain was seen a few times. Antigen: not known. The data stem from a study of beta chain features in type 1 diabetes. Study-wide results and limits: TCRB CDR3s from Type 1 diabetes patients were moderately but significantly shorter in all four CD4+ subsets.

As every portion of the isolated RNA was reverse transcribed, the sequencing read expressed TCRB transcripts. The data were produced by immunoSEQ multiplex PCR, yet TCRdb's version contains in-frame clones alone and is incomplete. Found here are about 150,000 clones, approximately 12% of them singletons; the top ten hold around 2%. The CDR3 runs to 16 residues. Germline V lookup: CDR1 MNHEY, CDR2 SVGAGI. J gave up 4 bases and V 4 bases, and 8 bases lay outside the gene matches. This clonotype was sampled from a man between 18 and 35 years old in good health. This chain uses TRBV6-5 with TRBJ2-1; the match to TRBD2 covers 9 bases. Sequencing was done on a sample of central memory CD4+ T cells from blood. The CDR3 DNA sequence: TGTGCCAGCAGTTCGACGACTAGCGGTACATACAATGAGCAGTTCTTC. Encoded protein: CASSSTTSGTYNEQFF.